This TCR beta chain was sequenced in a study of T cells expressing NK-cell markers. Per germline, CDR1 ENHRY and CDR2 SYGVKD. The CDR3 is made up of 13 amino acids. 5'RACE template switching built TCR beta cDNA with unique molecular identifiers. TCRdb re-called the 5' RACE reads; every CDR3 protein appears as one record, without DNA. The listing records 450,000 to 600,000 distinct CDR3 sequences. The receptor was isolated from a man aged 18-30 years in good health. This chain connects TRBV10-3 to TRBJ1-5; TCRdb proposes TRBD1, but this gene call is untestable without DNA. Material for sequencing was blood T cells: a sorted CD56 or NKG2C T cell subset, CD4+ or CD8+ T cells, or bulk PBMC T cells (not recorded which). CDR3 sequence reads: CAISTGPNQPQHF.